These T cell receptor beta chains were read from a single sample in a study of CD8 T cells in Susac syndrome. TCRdb fed the immunoSEQ multiplex PCR reads into MiXCR, producing one record per CDR3 protein. The sample gives roughly 160,000 distinct CDR3 sequences, over 85% of which show up once; 0.13% to 0.15% is in the top ten. The specimen was CD4+ T cells from PBMCs. Source of these receptors: a human donor in good health. Both conserved end residues are part of each CDR3. D genes are given only for firm matches. Size is stated for part of the rows, as once, few or many counts, or as a class when the clone is expanded.

clone_size: .
d_call: TRBD1
j_call: TRBJ1-1
v_call: TRBV20-1
cdr3_aa: CSARDRVINTEAFF
cdr3_nt: TGCAGTGCTAGGGACAGGGTGATTAACACTGAAGCTTTCTTT

clone_size: .
d_call: TRBD2
j_call: TRBJ2-7
v_call: TRBV29-1
cdr3_aa: CSVRGTSGDYEQYF
cdr3_nt: TGCAGCGTCCGAGGGACTAGCGGCGACTACGAGCAGTACTTC

clone_size: .
d_call: TRBD1
j_call: TRBJ2-5
v_call: TRBV12-3/TRBV12-4
cdr3_aa: CASSSHRQGTWETQYF
cdr3_nt: TGTGCCAGCAGTTCCCATCGACAGGGAACTTGGGAGACCCAGTACTTC

clone_size: .
d_call: .
j_call: TRBJ1-5
v_call: TRBV12-3/TRBV12-4
cdr3_aa: CASSLDRGQPQHF
cdr3_nt: TGTGCCAGCAGTTTAGACAGAGGCCAGCCCCAGCATTTT

clone_size: .
d_call: .
j_call: TRBJ1-5
v_call: TRBV6-2/TRBV6-3
cdr3_aa: CASSPNRVINQPQHF
cdr3_nt: TGTGCCAGCAGTCCTAACAGGGTTATCAATCAGCCCCAGCATTTT

clone_size: .
d_call: .
j_call: TRBJ2-7
v_call: TRBV5-1
cdr3_aa: CASSFQGGGEQYF
cdr3_nt: TGCGCCAGCAGCTTCCAGGGGGGTGGCGAGCAGTACTTC

clone_size: once
d_call: .
j_call: TRBJ1-1
v_call: TRBV4-2
cdr3_aa: CASSYLTAEQMNTEAFF
cdr3_nt: TGTGCCAGCAGCTACCTGACAGCTGAACAGATGAACACTGAAGCTTTCTTT

clone_size: .
d_call: TRBD1
j_call: TRBJ2-7
v_call: TRBV5-4
cdr3_aa: CASSSRQGSSYEQYF
cdr3_nt: TGTGCCAGCAGCTCACGACAGGGCAGTTCCTACGAGCAGTACTTC

clone_size: once
d_call: .
j_call: TRBJ2-5
v_call: TRBV7-9
cdr3_aa: CASSPGSVQETQYF
cdr3_nt: TGTGCCAGCAGCCCAGGGTCAGTTCAAGAGACCCAGTACTTC

clone_size: .
d_call: .
j_call: TRBJ1-1
v_call: TRBV10-3
cdr3_aa: CATAQEPDTEAFF
cdr3_nt: TGTGCCACCGCGCAAGAACCGGACACTGAAGCTTTCTTT

clone_size: .
d_call: .
j_call: TRBJ2-7
v_call: TRBV29-1
cdr3_aa: CSDNGAAEASYEQYF
cdr3_nt: TGCAGCGACAACGGTGCGGCGGAGGCCTCCTACGAGCAGTACTTC

clone_size: .
d_call: TRBD2
j_call: TRBJ2-7
v_call: TRBV29-1
cdr3_aa: CSVHGLAGNFSYEQYF
cdr3_nt: TGCAGCGTGCATGGGCTAGCGGGGAATTTCTCCTACGAGCAGTACTTC

clone_size: .
d_call: .
j_call: TRBJ2-5
v_call: TRBV4-1
cdr3_aa: CASSRGEDRNQETQYF
cdr3_nt: TGCGCCAGCAGCCGCGGGGAGGACAGAAACCAAGAGACCCAGTACTTC

clone_size: once
d_call: .
j_call: TRBJ1-2
v_call: TRBV12-3/TRBV12-4
cdr3_aa: CASSLAVGQHYGYTF
cdr3_nt: TGTGCCAGCAGTTTAGCAGTCGGACAGCACTATGGCTACACCTTC

clone_size: .
d_call: TRBD2
j_call: TRBJ2-5
v_call: TRBV7-2
cdr3_aa: CASSTSGEGTQYF
cdr3_nt: TGTGCCAGCAGCACTAGCGGGGAGGGGACCCAGTACTTC

clone_size: .
d_call: .
j_call: TRBJ2-1
v_call: TRBV6-2/TRBV6-3
cdr3_aa: CASSYLANEQFF
cdr3_nt: TGTGCCAGCAGTTACCTTGCAAATGAGCAGTTCTTC

clone_size: .
d_call: .
j_call: TRBJ1-2
v_call: TRBV20-1
cdr3_aa: CSARGAGTDYGYTF
cdr3_nt: TGCAGTGCTAGAGGCGCCGGAACGGACTATGGCTACACCTTC